Shown below are 27 T cell receptor beta chains from a single sample sequenced in a study of T cell responses to AZD1222 COVID-19 vaccine. Repertoires were generated with immunoSEQ multiplex PCR, while TCRdb's copy carries only in-frame clones and drops some. The table records 100,000 to 150,000 clones, about nine tenths of them present only once. Sequenced here: peripheral blood, sampled on day 0 of AZD1222 vaccination. These TCRs come from an adult in good health.

This chain joins TRBV28 and TRBJ2-3; weak D call: TRBD1 (5 bases). The CDR3 runs to 14 residues. Germline V CDR1 and CDR2: MDHEN, SYDVKM. Trimming took 4 bases from V and 6 from J, leaving 14 bases between them. The CDR3 DNA reads TGTGCCAGCAGTTCAGGGTCTAATTTCGATACGCAGTATTTT. It specifies CASSSGSNFDTQYF.

The chain combines TRBV11-2 with TRBJ2-7, with TRBD2 matching 7 bases. The CDR3 spans 15 residues. The germline V gene encodes CDR1 SGHAT and CDR2 FQNNGV. J was trimmed by 2 bases and V by 5 bases; bases with no gene match: 9. This chain's CDR3 is CASSVESGATYEQYF. In DNA form, the CDR3 reads TGTGCCAGCAGCGTTGAAAGCGGGGCGACCTACGAGCAGTACTTC.

The rearrangement links TRBV7-2 to TRBJ1-2; D perhaps matches TRBD1 (5 bases). Germline lookup yields CDR1 SGHTA and CDR2 FQGNSA. The CDR3 sequence is 15 residues long. The V end lost 6 bases, the J end lost 2 bases, and 16 bases lay between the germline ends. The chain's CDR3 is CASSFPGPKNYGYTF. The CDR3 DNA reads TGTGCCAGCAGTTTTCCGGGACCGAAAAACTATGGCTACACCTTC.

The rearrangement links TRBV7-9 to TRBJ1-3, with 7 nucleotides matching TRBD1. Germline lookup yields CDR1 SEHNR and CDR2 FQNEAQ (reference sequence). The CDR3 is 15 amino acids. The V and J ends lost 4 bases and 4 bases, in that order; junction bases with no gene match: 7. CDR3 region: CASSYDGTAGNTIYF. In DNA form, the CDR3 reads TGTGCCAGCAGCTACGACGGGACAGCGGGAAACACCATATATTTT.

Note on this clone: Other nucleotide sequences in the sample specify the same CDR3. The rearrangement links TRBV5-8 to TRBJ2-1; D possibly corresponds to TRBD1 (6 bases). Germline V lookup: CDR1 SGHTS, CDR2 YDEGEE. V was pared by 2 bases and J by 4 bases, with 13 bases between. The CDR3 contains 15 residues. CDR3 residues: CASSFGTLDYNEQFF. CDR3 sequence (DNA): TGTGCCAGCAGCTTTGGGACATTGGATTACAATGAGCAGTTCTTC. The full variable domain, its missing parts supplied by reference TRBV5-8 and TRBJ2-1, is EAGVTQSPTHLIKTRGQQATLRCSPISGHTSVYWYQQALGLGLQFLLWYDEGEERNRGNFPPRFSGRQFPNYSSELNVNALELEDSALYLCASSFGTLDYNEQFFGPGTRLTVL.

This clone was recorded once. J is TRBJ1-5 and V is TRBV7-3, with D perhaps TRBD1 (5 bases). This CDR3 contains 13 residues. Germline values: CDR1 SGHTA, CDR2 FQGTGA. The V end lost 1 base, the J end lost 10 bases, and 11 bases lay between the germline ends. The DNA of the CDR3 is TGTGCCAGCAGCTTAAGCGCGGGGGGACCCCAGCATTTT. Protein sequence: CASSLSAGGPQHF.

On this clone itself: Other DNA sequences in this sample translate to the same CDR3. The rearrangement uses TRBV3-1 (or the pseudogene TRBV3-2) and TRBJ1-2, with 7 bases matching TRBD1. The CDR3 extends over 14 amino acids. The germline V gene has CDR1 LGHDT and CDR2 YNNKEL (reference sequence). Trimming cost V 1 base and J 3 bases; bases outside gene matches: 2. CDR3 coding DNA: TGTGCCAGCAGCCAAGGACAGGGACACTATGGCTACACCTTC. This translates into CASSQGQGHYGYTF.

The table lists this clone with a count of one. This chain joins TRBV4-1 and TRBJ1-1; D is unresolved. The V end lost 8 bases, the J end lost 0 bases, and 16 bases lay between the germline ends. The CDR3 has 15 residues. The germline gives CDR1 MGHRA, CDR2 YSYEKL. The CDR3 sequence is CASRGRTSMNTEAFF. As DNA, the CDR3 is TGCGCCAGCCGCGGACGGACGTCCATGAACACTGAAGCTTTCTTT.

The V and J genes are TRBV27 and TRBJ2-6; D is uncertain. The CDR3 runs 16 residues. CDR1 and CDR2 (germline): MNHEY, SMNVEV (reference sequence). V lost 1 base, J lost 1 base, and 8 bases lay in between. DNA of the CDR3: TGTGCCAGCAGTTTATTAATGGGGTCTGGGGCCAACGTCCTGACTTTC. This gives the protein CASSLLMGSGANVLTF. The complete variable domain, with remaining parts taken from reference TRBV27 and TRBJ2-6, reads EAQVTQNPRYLITVTGKKLTVTCSQNMNHEYMSWYRQDPGLGLRQIYYSMNVEVTDKGDVPEGYKVSRKEKRNFPLILESPSPNQTSLYFCASSLLMGSGANVLTFGAGSRLTVL.

V is TRBV12-3 or TRBV12-4 and J is TRBJ1-5; no reliable D call. Trimming left V 4 bases short and J 10 bases short, with 11 bases between. CDR3 length: 12 amino acids. The CDR3 reads CASSSQLRPQHF. The CDR3, as DNA: TGTGCCAGCAGTTCTCAGCTTCGCCCCCAGCATTTT.

The genes are TRBV3-1 (or the pseudogene TRBV3-2) and TRBJ2-3; weak D call: TRBD2 (5 bases). V lost 0 bases to trimming and J lost 6 bases, with 22 bases between them. CDR3 length: 18 amino acids. In germline, CDR1 is LGHDT, CDR2 YNNKEL (reference sequence). The CDR3 bases are TGTGCCAGCAGCCAAGATGGACTCGGCTATCGTCGGTCTGATACGCAGTATTTT. As protein: CASSQDGLGYRRSDTQYF.

V and J are TRBV20-1 and TRBJ1-4; D unclear. CDR3 length: 15 residues. Per germline, CDR1 DFQATT and CDR2 SNEGSKA (reference sequence). V lost 3 bases to trimming and J lost 3 bases, with 14 bases between them. Here the CDR3 reads CSASDGPRPNEKLFF. The CDR3 coding sequence is TGCAGTGCTAGTGACGGCCCCCGTCCTAATGAAAAACTGTTTTTT.

This chain links TRBV3-1 (or the pseudogene TRBV3-2) with TRBJ2-2; D gene unclear. Germline-derived CDR1 and CDR2 are LGHDT and YNNKEL (reference sequence). Trimming took off 1 base at V and 7 bases at J, with 4 bases between the two ends. The CDR3 loop spans 12 amino acids. The CDR3 DNA reads as TGTGCCAGCAGCCAAGCGAACGGGGAGCTGTTTTTT. Its protein is CASSQANGELFF.

V gene TRBV3-1 (or the pseudogene TRBV3-2) combines with J gene TRBJ1-2; 8 positions agree with TRBD1. Germline V gene data show CDR1 as LGHDT and CDR2 as YNNKEL (reference sequence). Trimming at V came to 0 bases and at J to 9 bases, leaving 12 bases not matched to a gene. The CDR3 is 16 residues long. In DNA form, the CDR3 reads TGTGCCAGCAGCCAAGAAATACCCAGGGGGCGATATAGCTACACCTTC. Translated: CASSQEIPRGRYSYTF.

CDR3 region: CASSPEGTNYGYTF. The DNA of the CDR3 is TGTGCCAGCTCACCAGAAGGGACTAACTATGGCTACACCTTC. V and J are TRBV18 and TRBJ1-2, with D uncertain. The CDR3 length is 14 residues. V was cut by 2 bases and J by 0 bases, with 7 bases left in between. Germline V gives CDR1 KGHSH, CDR2 LQKENI.

The V gene is TRBV29-1, the J gene TRBJ2-1; 8 positions match TRBD1. This CDR3 comprises 15 residues. Per the germline V gene, CDR1 is SQVTM and CDR2 is ANQGSEA. Losses at the gene ends were 0 bases for V and 6 bases for J; bases not matched to a gene: 7. The CDR3, as DNA: TGCAGCGTTGAAGATGGCCAGGGGGCTGTCAATGAGCAGTTCTTC. Residues: CSVEDGQGAVNEQFF.

The genes are TRBV19 and TRBJ1-1; 11 positions agree with TRBD1. In germline, CDR1 is LNHDA, CDR2 SQIVND (reference sequence). J lost 4 bases, V lost 7 bases, and 11 bases had no gene match. The CDR3 loop spans 16 amino acids. CDR3 sequence: CASNLGQGASFTEAFF. The DNA for the CDR3 is TGTGCCAGTAACCTCGGACAGGGGGCCTCTTTCACTGAAGCTTTCTTT.

This chain links TRBV5-1 with TRBJ1-4, with a possible D match to TRBD1 (5 bases). This CDR3 comprises 15 residues. Germline CDR1 and CDR2: SGHRS and YFSETQ. V was trimmed by 1 base and J by 4 bases, leaving 11 bases between them. In nucleotides, the CDR3 is TGCGCCAGCAGCTTGCAGGGCGGACTTAATGAAAAACTGTTTTTT. It specifies CASSLQGGLNEKLFF.

The gene calls are TRBV5-1 and TRBJ2-2, with D perhaps TRBD2 (5 bases). The CDR3 consists of 13 residues. Trimming took off 4 bases at V and 4 bases at J, with 8 bases between the two ends. Germline V CDR1 and CDR2: SGHRS, YFSETQ. CDR3 in amino acids: CASSEGSTGELFF. As DNA, the CDR3 is TGCGCCAGCAGCGAGGGAAGCACCGGGGAGCTGTTTTTT. Full variable domain (rest looked up from reference TRBV5-1 and TRBJ2-2): KAGVTQTPRYLIKTRGQQVTLSCSPISGHRSVSWYQQTPGQGLQFLFEYFSETQRNKGNFPGRFSGRQFSNSRSEMNVSTLELGDSALYLCASSEGSTGELFFGEGSRLTVL.

The chain couples TRBV9 to TRBJ2-7; D tentatively reads TRBD1 or TRBD2 (8 bases each). This CDR3 region has 18 residues. Germline CDR1 reads SGDLS; CDR2 reads YYNGEE. V lost 3 bases and J 3 bases, leaving 25 bases between the germline ends. The CDR3 DNA reads as TGTGCCAGCAGCGCCCGGGACAGGTATTTGGGGACTAGCTACGAGCAGTACTTC. This sequence encodes CASSARDRYLGTSYEQYF.

The CDR3: CAIGDLGEQYF. CDR3 DNA sequence: TGTGCCATCGGGGACTTGGGAGAGCAGTACTTC. The chain is built from TRBV10-3 and TRBJ2-7; D is perhaps TRBD2 (6 bases). Germline CDR1 ENHRY, CDR2 SYGVKD. The V end was cut by 8 bases, the J end by 7 bases, with 12 bases between. The CDR3 has 11 amino acids.

The CDR3 reads CSVPNPGSGQYF. CDR3 coding DNA: TGCAGCGTGCCCAATCCCGGATCAGGGCAGTACTTC. The rearrangement joins TRBV29-1 to TRBJ2-4; D is possibly TRBD1 (5 bases). Germline V gene data show CDR1 as SQVTM and CDR2 as ANQGSEA. This CDR3 has 12 residues. The V end lost 6 bases, the J end lost 13 bases, and 19 bases lay between the germline ends.

The rearrangement joins TRBV18 to TRBJ2-2; D uncertain. Trimming took off 3 bases at V and 4 bases at J, with 9 bases between the two ends. The CDR3 sequence is 14 residues long. Germline V gene data show CDR1 as KGHSH and CDR2 as LQKENI. CDR3 in DNA: TGTGCCAGCTCACCTACGACGACCACCGGGGAGCTGTTTTTT. Protein: CASSPTTTTGELFF.

V usage is TRBV7-8 and J usage is TRBJ1-5, with D possibly TRBD1 on 6 matching bases. The CDR3 totals 17 residues. Trimming removed 3 bases at V and 0 bases at J, with 15 bases between. Germline-derived CDR1 and CDR2 are SGHVS and FQNEAQ. CDR3 DNA sequence: TGTGCCAGCAGCTTCGGTAGGGGGGTCGATAGCAATCAGCCCCAGCATTTT. The encoded protein is CASSFGRGVDSNQPQHF.

This sequence joins TRBV2 and TRBJ1-4; possible D gene TRBD1, 5 bases. V lost 2 bases, J lost 8 bases, and 12 bases lay in between. There are 14 residues in the CDR3. Germline V CDR1 and CDR2: SNHLY, FYNNEI. CDR3 nucleotide sequence: TGTGCCAGCAGTGAAAGGGCAGGGAGAGAAAAACTGTTTTTT. This encodes CASSERAGREKLFF.

The chain joins TRBV25-1 to TRBJ1-1; D unclear. V gave up 7 bases and J gave up 3 bases, with 12 bases separating them. The CDR3 sequence is 13 residues long. Germline CDR1 reads MGHDK; CDR2 reads SYGVNS. The CDR3 bases are TGTGCCAGCAATTCCCGACGGGACACTGAAGCTTTCTTT. Its protein product is CASNSRRDTEAFF.

This rearrangement joins TRBV11-3 to TRBJ2-2, with D uncertain. This CDR3 contains 12 residues. Trimming pared 0 bases from V and 4 bases from J, leaving 0 bases between. Germline CDR1 reads SGHNT; CDR2 reads YENEEA. DNA of the CDR3: TGTGCCAGCAGCTTAGACACCGGGGAGCTGTTTTTT. As protein: CASSLDTGELFF.